The 31 T cell receptor beta chains reported below all come from one sample, sequenced in a study of blood T cell repertoires in COVID-19. This table comes from immunoSEQ multiplex PCR, and its TCRdb copy is limited to in-frame clones, with some not included. The sample lists 230,000 or so clones, around 88% seen once, with roughly 8.8% in the top ten. Sequencing was carried out using peripheral blood. The receptors come from a man aged 35 to 55 with active or convalescent COVID-19.

This clone appeared once. The chain uses TRBV7-9 and TRBJ2-3; 9 bases are a match to TRBD2. The CDR3 length is 15 residues. In germline, CDR1 is SEHNR, CDR2 FQNEAQ (reference sequence). V was clipped by 5 bases and J by 0 bases; unmatched bases: 3. Written as DNA, the CDR3 is TGTGCCAGCAGCCCGGGACTAGCTAGCACAGATACGCAGTATTTT. Protein: CASSPGLASTDTQYF.

This chain joins TRBV5-1 and TRBJ2-7, with TRBD1 matching over 9 bases. V shed 6 bases and J 5 bases; nucleotides not matched to a gene: 12. This CDR3 region has 15 residues. Germline V gene data show CDR1 as SGHRS and CDR2 as YFSETQ. CDR3 residues: CASNPGQGTIDEQYF. The CDR3 DNA follows: TGCGCCAGCAACCCGGGACAGGGTACTATCGACGAGCAGTACTTC.

V usage is TRBV2 and J usage is TRBJ2-1; 10 bases map to TRBD2. CDR1 is SNHLY and CDR2 is FYNNEI in the germline V gene. The trim removed 8 bases at V and 3 bases at J, leaving 4 bases unmatched. The CDR3 is made up of 14 amino acids. CDR3 loop: CASVTSGIYNEQFF. The CDR3 bases are TGTGCCAGCGTAACTAGCGGGATCTACAATGAGCAGTTCTTC.

Only a few counts were recorded for this clone. The CDR3 nucleotides are TGTGCCAGCAGCCTGGGGCCGAATTTCTCTGGAAACACCATATATTTT. Translation: CASSLGPNFSGNTIYF. The gene calls are TRBV5-5 and TRBJ1-3; tentatively, D is TRBD1 (5 bases). This CDR3 has 16 amino acids. Trimming stripped 4 bases from V and 0 bases from J, with 14 bases between. Germline V gene sequence: CDR1 SGHKS, CDR2 YYEKEE (reference sequence).

The chain has TRBV7-9 and TRBJ1-1; 7 nucleotides align to TRBD1. The CDR3 sequence is 14 residues long. The V and J ends lost 5 bases and 0 bases, in that order; junction bases with no gene match: 3. In germline, CDR1 is SEHNR, CDR2 FQNEAQ (reference sequence). The CDR3 spells CASSHDRVNTEAFF. CDR3 DNA: TGTGCCAGCAGCCACGACAGGGTGAACACTGAAGCTTTCTTT.

V and J are TRBV6-2 or TRBV6-3 and TRBJ1-4; D remains ambiguous. The CDR3 runs to 12 residues. Germline loops: CDR1 MNHEY, CDR2 SVGEGT. V was cut by 0 bases and J by 7 bases, with 3 bases left in between. The CDR3 region is CASSYSLEKLFF. The CDR3, as DNA: TGTGCCAGCAGTTACTCTCTTGAAAAACTGTTTTTT.

Concerning this clone itself: The same CDR3 arises from other DNA sequences in this sample as well. The CDR3 is CASSRQGAGGYTF. The CDR3, as DNA: TGTGCCAGCAGTAGACAGGGGGCGGGTGGCTACACCTTC. This rearrangement joins TRBV6-5 to TRBJ1-2; TRBD1 matches at 10 bases. The trim removed 5 bases at V and 7 bases at J, leaving 4 bases unmatched. This CDR3 comprises 13 residues. Germline values: CDR1 MNHEY, CDR2 SVGAGI.

CDR3 in amino acids: CASGAGGPYNEQFF. The CDR3 region has the DNA TGTGCCAGCGGAGCGGGAGGGCCCTACAATGAGCAGTTCTTC. V gene TRBV7-2 combines with J gene TRBJ2-1, with TRBD2 identical over 10 bases. Germline values: CDR1 SGHTA, CDR2 FQGNSA. CDR3 length: 14 amino acids. V dropped 8 bases and J dropped 2; count of bases not matched to a gene: 3.

The rearrangement joins TRBV7-8 to TRBJ1-2; no clear D. The germline gives CDR1 SGHVS, CDR2 FQNEAQ. This CDR3 has 18 amino acids. Trimming cost V 1 base and J 4 bases, with 22 bases left between them. The CDR3 DNA reads TGTGCCAGCAGCTTAGGTCGTGACGGTCACCCCCCTAGCTATGGCTACACCTTC. As protein: CASSLGRDGHPPSYGYTF.

The CDR3 DNA sequence: TGTGCCAGCAGTTACTCGGAAGGGGTGGCTGAAGCTTTCTTT. This encodes CASSYSEGVAEAFF. The genes are TRBV6-6 and TRBJ1-1, with D maybe TRBD1 (5 bases). Germline loops: CDR1 MNHNY, CDR2 SVGAGI (reference sequence). There are 14 residues in the CDR3. V shed 0 bases and J shed 6 bases, with 11 bases lying between them.

The rearrangement links TRBV7-9 to TRBJ1-1, with D perhaps TRBD1 (6 bases). Deletions cut 0 bases from V and 1 base from J, with 12 bases between. CDR3 length: 16 amino acids. CDR1 SEHNR and CDR2 FQNEAQ come from the germline V gene (reference sequence). The CDR3 nucleotides are TGTGCCAGCAGCTTAGCCCAGGGGTTTGGGAACACTGAAGCTTTCTTT. Translation: CASSLAQGFGNTEAFF.

The chain links TRBV5-1 to TRBJ1-1; TRBD1 might be the D (5 bases). V was pared by 0 bases and J by 1 base, with 16 bases between. Germline CDR1 reads SGHRS; CDR2 reads YFSETQ. The CDR3 runs 17 residues. For the CDR3, the DNA is TGCGCCAGCAGCTTGGTAGTAAGGGGAGGTGGGAACACTGAAGCTTTCTTT. Protein sequence: CASSLVVRGGGNTEAFF. The full variable domain, its missing parts supplied by reference TRBV5-1 and TRBJ1-1, is KAGVTQTPRYLIKTRGQQVTLSCSPISGHRSVSWYQQTPGQGLQFLFEYFSETQRNKGNFPGRFSGRQFSNSRSEMNVSTLELGDSALYLCASSLVVRGGGNTEAFFGQGTRLTVV.

The V and J genes are TRBV19 and TRBJ1-1; D is ambiguous. CDR3 length: 13 amino acids. Trimming removed 6 bases from V and 4 bases from J, with 12 bases in between. Per the germline V gene, CDR1 is LNHDA and CDR2 is SQIVND (reference sequence). The chain's CDR3 is CASSREGGTEAFF. The CDR3 region has the DNA TGTGCCAGTAGCCGGGAGGGTGGCACTGAAGCTTTCTTT.

The chain has TRBV19 and TRBJ1-3; TRBD1 might be the D (5 bases). This CDR3 comprises 17 residues. Germline CDR1 reads LNHDA; CDR2 reads SQIVND (reference sequence). V was shortened by 4 bases and J by 0 bases, with 16 bases between the two germline ends. The CDR3 region is CASSNPTEILSGNTIYF. The CDR3 bases are TGTGCCAGTAGTAACCCGACAGAGATACTCTCTGGAAACACCATATATTTT.

This sequence joins TRBV10-3 and TRBJ1-2; D is uncertain. V was pared by 4 bases and J by 2 bases, with 17 bases between. CDR3 length equals 16 residues. Per germline, CDR1 ENHRY and CDR2 SYGVKD. As DNA, the CDR3 is TGTGCCATCAGTGCATCTCTGTGGGAGGCCAACTATGGCTACACCTTC. It encodes CAISASLWEANYGYTF.

The chain uses TRBV2 and TRBJ1-4, with a tentative D call TRBD1 (5 bases). The CDR3 is 15 amino acids. With 4 bases removed from V and 3 bases from J, the gap between germline ends came to 12 bases. Germline V gene data show CDR1 as SNHLY and CDR2 as FYNNEI. The CDR3 region is CASSGSRGANEKLFF. CDR3 sequence (DNA): TGTGCCAGCAGTGGGTCACGGGGGGCTAATGAAAAACTGTTTTTT.

CDR3 sequence (DNA): TGTGCCAGCAGCTTAGGTCCTAGCGGGAATTCCTACGAGCAGTACTTC. Translating it yields CASSLGPSGNSYEQYF. J is TRBJ2-7 and V is TRBV7-9; TRBD2 aligns across 9 bases. The CDR3 sequence is 16 residues long. Germline CDR1 reads SEHNR; CDR2 reads FQNEAQ (reference sequence). Trimming at V came to 1 base and at J to 1 base, leaving 5 bases not matched to a gene.

CDR3 coding DNA: TGTGCCAGCAGAGGGGACACGGCCTACGAGCAGTACTTC. Translated, it gives CASRGDTAYEQYF. This chain joins TRBV11-3 and TRBJ2-7; tentative D call: TRBD1 (6 bases). Germline assignment: CDR1 SGHNT and CDR2 YENEEA. The V gene lost 6 bases and the J gene lost 2 bases, with 11 bases spanning the gap. This CDR3 is 13 amino acids long.

This chain connects TRBV7-8 to TRBJ2-2, with a tentative D call TRBD2 (6 bases). Germline assignment: CDR1 SGHVS and CDR2 FQNEAQ. V dropped 5 bases and J dropped 5 bases, with 18 bases sitting between them. The length of the CDR3 is 16 residues. The CDR3 DNA is TGTGCCAGCAGCCATCGAGTCGGGACTGGGACCGGGGAGCTGTTTTTT. It codes for CASSHRVGTGTGELFF.

The chain joins TRBV19 to TRBJ2-7; the D gene is possibly TRBD2 (5 bases). Trimming cost V 1 base and J 3 bases, with 10 bases left between them. This CDR3 is built from 14 residues. Germline values: CDR1 LNHDA, CDR2 SQIVND (reference sequence). The CDR3 reads CASSIGAGSYEQYF. CDR3 DNA sequence: TGTGCCAGTAGTATAGGGGCGGGTAGCTACGAGCAGTACTTC.

The CDR3 region is CASSSGLAGVVGELFF. DNA of the CDR3: TGCGCCAGCAGCTCGGGACTAGCGGGAGTGGTCGGGGAGCTGTTTTTT. The chain has TRBV5-1 and TRBJ2-2, with TRBD2 matching over 14 bases. The length of the CDR3 is 16 residues. The germline CDR1 and CDR2 sequences are SGHRS and YFSETQ. Trimming at V came to 3 bases and at J to 7 bases, leaving 5 bases not matched to a gene.

The chain carries TRBV29-1 and TRBJ1-2, with D unresolved. With 1 base removed from V and 6 bases from J, the gap between germline ends came to 12 bases. Germline values: CDR1 SQVTM, CDR2 ANQGSEA. The CDR3 has 13 residues. Written as DNA, the CDR3 is TGCAGCGTTGAAGCGGCGGGATTCGATGGCTACACCTTC. Protein: CSVEAAGFDGYTF. Looking up the rest from reference TRBV29-1 and TRBJ1-2 gives the full variable domain: SAVISQKPSRDICQRGTSLTIQCQVDSQVTMMFWYRQQPGQSLTLIATANQGSEATYESGFVIDKFPISRPNLTFSTLTVSNMSPEDSSIYLCSVEAAGFDGYTFGSGTRLTVV.

The chain carries TRBV27 and TRBJ1-1; possibly TRBD1 for D (6 bases). CDR1 and CDR2 (germline): MNHEY, SMNVEV (reference sequence). Trimming removed 6 bases from V and 1 base from J, with 9 bases in between. CDR3 length equals 13 residues. The CDR3 nucleotides read TGTGCCAGCAGACGGGACAAGAACACTGAAGCTTTCTTT. Its protein is CASRRDKNTEAFF.

The rearrangement links TRBV13 to TRBJ2-5; TRBD1 might be the D (6 bases). The CDR3 sequence is 12 residues long. The V gene's germline CDR1 is PRHDT and CDR2 FYEKMQ (reference sequence). V was shortened by 5 bases and J by 2 bases, with 6 bases between the two germline ends. The CDR3 loop is CASSDRQETQYF. The DNA of the CDR3 is TGTGCCAGCAGCGACAGGCAAGAGACCCAGTACTTC. Supplemented by reference TRBV13 and TRBJ2-5, the full variable domain reads AAGVIQSPRHLIKEKRETATLKCYPIPRHDTVYWYQQGPGQDPQFLISFYEKMQSDKGSIPDRFSAQQFSDYHSELNMSSLELGDSALYFCASSDRQETQYFGPGTRLLVL.

This clone came up once. The chain is built from TRBV2 and TRBJ1-2, with 9 bases lining up with TRBD1. Unmatched junction bases numbered 6, after V lost 3 bases and J lost 7 bases. The CDR3 is 14 residues long. From germline, CDR1 is SNHLY and CDR2 FYNNEI. The CDR3 DNA reads as TGTGCCAGCAGTGAGTTTGGGACAGGGTCTGGCTACACCTTC. Its translation: CASSEFGTGSGYTF.

V usage is TRBV5-1 and J usage is TRBJ2-7; 7 bases map to TRBD1. The V segment lost 5 bases and the J segment 4 bases; nucleotides outside the gene matches: 12. The CDR3 contains 15 residues. Germline V gives CDR1 SGHRS, CDR2 YFSETQ. CDR3 region: CASSIDGTASYEQYF. The CDR3 bases are TGCGCCAGCAGTATAGACGGGACAGCTTCTTACGAGCAGTACTTC.

The CDR3 region is CASSQEGWEGSSPLHF. The CDR3 nucleotides read TGTGCCAGCAGCCAAGAGGGGTGGGAGGGGAGTTCACCCCTCCACTTT. The chain couples TRBV13 to TRBJ1-6; perhaps TRBD1 as D (5 bases). Germline CDR1 reads PRHDT; CDR2 reads FYEKMQ (reference sequence). V lost 5 bases and J 9 bases, leaving 20 bases between the germline ends. The CDR3 runs to 16 residues.

The rearrangement links TRBV5-1 to TRBJ1-2, with D hard to call. Trimming pared 5 bases from V and 1 base from J, leaving 12 bases between. Germline V gene lookup returns CDR1 SGHRS and CDR2 YFSETQ. The CDR3 contains 14 residues. CDR3 sequence reads: CASSYGGSNYGYTF. The CDR3 region has the DNA TGCGCCAGCAGTTACGGAGGGAGTAACTATGGCTACACCTTC.

The V gene is TRBV11-3, the J gene TRBJ2-3; weak D call: TRBD2 (6 bases). This CDR3 contains 16 residues. Trimming left V 2 bases short and J 2 bases short, with 14 bases between. Germline values: CDR1 SGHNT, CDR2 YENEEA. The CDR3 protein is CASSLWASADTDTQYF. The CDR3 DNA is TGTGCCAGCAGCTTATGGGCTAGCGCGGACACAGATACGCAGTATTTT.

This chain joins TRBV5-4 and TRBJ2-5, with D maybe TRBD2 (5 bases). With 0 bases removed from V and 4 bases from J, the gap between germline ends came to 13 bases. This CDR3 has 15 residues. Germline V gives CDR1 SGHNT, CDR2 YYREEE (reference sequence). The CDR3 loop is CASSLVDYPPETQYF. In DNA form, the CDR3 reads TGTGCCAGCAGCTTGGTTGACTACCCTCCAGAGACCCAGTACTTC.

In its sample, this clone was seen once. The rearrangement joins TRBV18 to TRBJ1-4, with D tentatively TRBD1 (6 bases). The CDR3 contains 13 residues. CDR1 and CDR2 (germline): KGHSH, LQKENI. V was trimmed by 3 bases and J by 8 bases, leaving 10 bases between them. CDR3 nucleotide sequence: TGTGCCAGCTCACCGACCACAGGGGAAAAACTGTTTTTT. Translated, it gives CASSPTTGEKLFF.